These 5 T cell receptor beta chains originate from one sample sequenced in a study of cytomegalovirus exposure and HLA in healthy donors. In the PCR, 60 Vbeta and 13 Jbeta primers were used. Libraries were prepared by immunoSEQ multiplex PCR; TCRdb keeps only in-frame clonotypes and omits some of them. There are about 98,000 clones in the sample; around 80% occur only once, and roughly 1.5% lies in the top ten. Material for sequencing was PBMCs. These receptors were obtained from a man in his forties or fifties in good health and CMV-seronegative.

The V gene is TRBV7-8, the J gene TRBJ2-2; 10 nucleotides agree with TRBD2. J lost 1 base, V lost 5 bases, and 4 bases had no gene match. The germline V gene has CDR1 SGHVS and CDR2 FQNEAQ. The length of the CDR3 is 16 residues. In nucleotides, the CDR3 is TGTGCCAGCAGCCCGCGACTAGCGGGGAACACCGGGGAGCTGTTTTTT. It translates to CASSPRLAGNTGELFF.

V and J are TRBV18 and TRBJ1-5; D gene unclear. The CDR3 runs 16 residues. V was shortened by 6 bases and J by 4 bases, with 19 bases between the two germline ends. Looked up from germline, CDR1 is KGHSH and CDR2 is LQKENI. The CDR3 region has the DNA TGTGCCAGCTCGTACAAATACCAAGCGGGAAATCAGCCCCAGCATTTT. This codes for CASSYKYQAGNQPQHF.

Here the CDR3 reads CSVGAGATNEKLFF. The DNA of the CDR3 is TGCAGCGTTGGTGCGGGTGCAACTAATGAAAAACTGTTTTTT. The chain has TRBV29-1 and TRBJ1-4; D not resolved. Between the trimmed V and J ends, which lost 4 bases and 0 bases, there was a span of 9 bases. CDR3 length: 14 amino acids. Germline-derived CDR1 and CDR2 are SQVTM and ANQGSEA.

The rearrangement links TRBV29-1 to TRBJ1-1; 7 bases are shared with TRBD1. Germline V gene data show CDR1 as SQVTM and CDR2 as ANQGSEA. The CDR3 is 14 amino acids. V lost 2 bases, J lost 4 bases, and 7 bases stayed unmatched. In DNA, the CDR3 is TGCAGCGTTGAACTAGCGGGACAGTTCACTGAAGCTTTCTTT. Its translation: CSVELAGQFTEAFF.

The gene calls are TRBV4-2 and TRBJ2-7; TRBD1 agrees at 9 bases. Germline CDR1 reads LGHNA; CDR2 reads YNFKEQ. This CDR3 has 16 residues. Germline trimming cut 0 bases from V and 7 bases from J; bases unmatched to any gene: 10. The CDR3 DNA sequence: TGTGCCAGCAGCCAAGAAGTCTCGGGACAGGGCGGAGAGCAGTACTTC. It encodes CASSQEVSGQGGEQYF.